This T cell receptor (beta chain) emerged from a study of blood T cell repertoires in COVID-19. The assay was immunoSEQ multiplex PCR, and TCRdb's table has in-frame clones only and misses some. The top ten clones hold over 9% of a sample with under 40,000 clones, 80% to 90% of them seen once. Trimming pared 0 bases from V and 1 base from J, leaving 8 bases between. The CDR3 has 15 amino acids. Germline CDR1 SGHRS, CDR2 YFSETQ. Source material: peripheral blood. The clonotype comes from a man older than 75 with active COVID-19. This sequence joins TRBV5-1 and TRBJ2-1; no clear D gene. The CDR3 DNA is TGCGCCAGCAGCTTGGAGGAGCAATCCTACAATGAGCAGTTCTTC. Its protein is CASSLEEQSYNEQFF.